This T cell receptor beta chain came from a study of blood T cell repertoires in COVID-19. Assay: immunoSEQ multiplex PCR; the TCRdb copy retains only in-frame clones and omits some. This sample has 150,000 to 200,000 clones, with about 85% found just once. Per the germline V gene, CDR1 is SGHTA and CDR2 is FQGNSA. The CDR3 has 16 residues. The V gene end was trimmed by 1 base and the J gene end by 3 bases; junction bases not matched to a gene: 5. The chain has TRBV7-2 and TRBJ2-1, with 8 positions matching TRBD1. The receptor was derived from a man aged 18 to 30 with acute or convalescent COVID-19. Sequencing input: peripheral blood. Written as DNA, the CDR3 is TGTGCCAGCAGCTTAGTAACCGGGACAGGCTACAATGAGCAGTTCTTC. Translating it yields CASSLVTGTGYNEQFF.